A single sample gave rise to the 32 T cell receptor beta chains below, sequenced in a study of human T cells and chemical hapten exposure. Each CDR3 protein is one row after TCRdb ran MiXCR on the RACE reads. The table has roughly 120,000 distinct CDR3 sequences, about an eighth seen once. Time point described: patch test 1, 2 weeks after DPC sensitization. Treatment meaning: therapeutic diphenylcyclopropenone sensitization with weekly scalp DPC. The material sequenced was whole blood, taken in connection with sensitization to the hapten diphenylcyclopropenone (DPC). The receptor source for this set is a woman in her 50s with alopecia areata. Some clones in this sample may be carry-over from other donors' samples.

This clonotype was counted at least ten times. The V and J genes are TRBV6-1 and TRBJ2-7; D may correspond to TRBD1 or TRBD2 (6 bases each). The germline gives CDR1 MNHNS, CDR2 SASEGT. The ends were cut back, 10 bases at V and 3 bases at J, with 16 bases in the middle. The CDR3 is 13 amino acids. The CDR3 DNA reads as TGTGCCACCCTGAGGGGGGAAATCTACGAGCAGTACTTC. This encodes CATLRGEIYEQYF.

The J gene is TRBJ2-6, the V gene TRBV6-5; 9 bases align to TRBD1. With V trimmed by 0 bases and J by 4 bases, 4 bases remained unmatched. There are 17 residues in the CDR3. Germline V lookup: CDR1 MNHEY, CDR2 SVGAGI. CDR3 residues: CASSYSTGGAGANVLTF. The CDR3 nucleotides are TGTGCCAGCAGTTACTCGACAGGGGGTGCCGGGGCCAACGTCCTGACTTTC.

This clonotype was detected ten times or more. V is TRBV29-1 and J is TRBJ1-1, with D possibly matching TRBD1 (6 bases). With 6 bases removed from V and 2 bases from J, the gap between germline ends came to 13 bases. Germline-derived CDR1 and CDR2 are SQVTM and ANQGSEA. CDR3 length: 13 residues. The CDR3 reads CSVRQAYNTEAFF. CDR3 DNA: TGCAGCGTCCGACAGGCCTATAACACTGAAGCTTTCTTT.

The rearrangement uses TRBV2 and TRBJ2-1; TRBD2 is a possible D gene (6 bases). The ends were cut back, 7 bases at V and 8 bases at J, with 18 bases in the middle. CDR1 and CDR2 from the germline V gene are SNHLY and FYNNEI. The length of the CDR3 is 14 residues. CDR3 coding DNA: TGTGCCAGCAAGGGGTCGCCCGGCGGGGATGAGCAGTTCTTC. Translating it yields CASKGSPGGDEQFF.

CDR3 in amino acids: CAGGLAGIDTQYF. In DNA form, the CDR3 reads TGTGCGGGGGGACTAGCGGGAATTGATACGCAGTATTTT. V gene TRBV7-9 combines with J gene TRBJ2-3; 13 positions match TRBD2. CDR3 size: 13 residues. Germline CDR1 and CDR2: SEHNR and FQNEAQ (reference sequence).

In its sample, this clonotype was seen many times. This sequence joins TRBV15 and TRBJ1-1; D remains unclear. This CDR3 is 14 amino acids long. Germline V gives CDR1 LNHNV, CDR2 YYDKDF (reference sequence). With 3 bases removed from V and 4 bases from J, the gap between germline ends came to 12 bases. CDR3 sequence: CATSRGTKVTEAFF. CDR3 DNA: TGTGCCACCAGCAGGGGAACTAAGGTCACTGAAGCTTTCTTT.

The J gene is TRBJ1-5, the V gene TRBV5-5; D uncertain. CDR3 length: 13 amino acids. V dropped 0 bases and J dropped 11 bases, with 12 bases sitting between them. CDR1 is SGHKS, CDR2 YYEKEE, per germline (reference sequence). The CDR3 DNA sequence: TGTGCCAGCAGCTTGGGGTTGAGTGGGACCCAGCATTTT. It yields the protein CASSLGLSGTQHF.

The chain is built from TRBV14 and TRBJ2-1; TRBD2 matches at 9 bases. The V gene's germline CDR1 is SGHDN and CDR2 FVKESK. The trim removed 4 bases at V and 8 bases at J, leaving 9 bases unmatched. The CDR3 sequence is 15 residues long. The CDR3 DNA reads as TGTGCCAGCAGCCTAAATAGCGGGAGTTTTGATGAGCAGTTCTTC. Its protein product is CASSLNSGSFDEQFF.

The chain links TRBV27 to TRBJ1-1; D is uncertain. V gave up 6 bases and J gave up 1 base, with 9 bases separating them. This CDR3 is built from 13 residues. In germline, CDR1 is MNHEY, CDR2 SMNVEV (reference sequence). In nucleotides, the CDR3 is TGTGCCAGCAGAGTATCAACGAACACTGAAGCTTTCTTT. Translating gives CASRVSTNTEAFF.

This sequence joins TRBV2 and TRBJ1-5, with TRBD1 matching 11 bases. This CDR3 comprises 16 residues. The trim removed 6 bases at V and 1 base at J, leaving 5 bases unmatched. The germline V gene has CDR1 SNHLY and CDR2 FYNNEI. The CDR3 DNA is TGTGCCAGCAGGGGACAGGGGGGATTGAGCAATCAGCCCCAGCATTTT. Its translation is CASRGQGGLSNQPQHF.

This clonotype was counted between two and nine times. The gene calls are TRBV5-4 and TRBJ2-3; no definite D call. Germline V gene data show CDR1 as SGHNT and CDR2 as YYREEE (reference sequence). V lost 0 bases to trimming and J lost 2 bases, with 16 bases between them. The CDR3 is made up of 17 amino acids. CDR3 sequence reads: CASSLDQRRIYTDTQYF. CDR3 sequence (DNA): TGTGCCAGCAGCTTGGATCAGCGTCGTATCTACACAGATACGCAGTATTTT. Full variable domain (missing parts from reference TRBV5-4 and TRBJ2-3): ETGVTQSPTHLIKTRGQQVTLRCSSQSGHNTVSWYQQALGQGPQFIFQYYREEENGRGNFPPRFSGLQFPNYSSELNVNALELDDSALYLCASSLDQRRIYTDTQYFGPGTRLTVL.

This clonotype was recorded many times. This chain uses TRBV24-1 with TRBJ1-1, with D maybe TRBD1 (5 bases). The CDR3 runs to 11 residues. The germline V gene has CDR1 KGHDR and CDR2 SFDVKD. Trimming left V 3 bases short and J 11 bases short, with 9 bases between. CDR3: CATSDMGVAFF. The DNA for the CDR3 is TGTGCCACCAGTGATATGGGGGTTGCTTTCTTT.

The rearrangement joins TRBV6-2 or TRBV6-3 to TRBJ2-3, with no clear D. This CDR3 has 13 amino acids. Germline lookup yields CDR1 MNHEY and CDR2 SVGEGT. Trimming stripped 4 bases from V and 2 bases from J, with 7 bases between. The CDR3 DNA reads TGTGCCAGCAGTTTACCCCCCACAGATACGCAGTATTTT. This codes for CASSLPPTDTQYF.

This clonotype was recorded at least ten times. This chain links TRBV18 with TRBJ1-2; possibly TRBD1 for D (6 bases). This CDR3 has 15 residues. Germline CDR1 KGHSH, CDR2 LQKENI. The V end was cut by 1 base, the J end by 5 bases, with 14 bases between. The DNA for the CDR3 is TGTGCCAGCTCACCACAGCGGGGGGCGGAATATGGCTACACCTTC. Its protein product is CASSPQRGAEYGYTF.

V gene TRBV28 combines with J gene TRBJ1-1; D is unclear. This CDR3 region has 14 residues. The germline V gene encodes CDR1 MDHEN and CDR2 SYDVKM. Deletions cut 6 bases from V and 3 bases from J, with 14 bases between. DNA of the CDR3: TGTGCCAGCAGCAGTCCGGGAGGTGACACTGAAGCTTTCTTT. Its protein product is CASSSPGGDTEAFF. Using reference TRBV28 and TRBJ1-1 for the parts outside the CDR3, the full variable domain is DVKVTQSSRYLVKRTGEKVFLECVQDMDHENMFWYRQDPGLGLRLIYFSYDVKMKEKGDIPEGYSVSREKKERFSLILESASTNQTSMYLCASSSPGGDTEAFFGQGTRLTVV.

This clonotype was seen ten or more times. This rearrangement joins TRBV4-1 to TRBJ2-5, with D possibly being TRBD2 (5 bases). The germline CDR1 and CDR2 sequences are MGHRA and YSYEKL. The CDR3 length is 17 residues. V was clipped by 3 bases and J by 5 bases, with 22 bases between them. The CDR3 DNA reads TGCGCCAGCAGCCAGTCGTATGGAGCGCGTGCGGGTGAGACCCAGTACTTC. Translation gives CASSQSYGARAGETQYF.

The chain uses TRBV5-1 and TRBJ2-3; TRBD1 might be the D (6 bases). The V and J ends lost 8 bases and 2 bases respectively, with 9 bases between them. This CDR3 is 12 amino acids long. Germline lookup yields CDR1 SGHRS and CDR2 YFSETQ. CDR3 nucleotide sequence: TGCGCCAGTCGGACAGTCACAGATACGCAGTATTTT. Translated: CASRTVTDTQYF.

This clonotype appeared a few times. The rearrangement links TRBV7-9 to TRBJ1-2; D perhaps matches TRBD1 (5 bases). Germline CDR1 SEHNR, CDR2 FQNEAQ (reference sequence). CDR3 length equals 15 residues. Trimming removed 5 bases at V and 2 bases at J, with 15 bases between. CDR3: CASSPPTGVNYGYTF. The CDR3 DNA reads TGTGCCAGCAGCCCACCTACAGGAGTAAACTATGGCTACACCTTC.

V and J are TRBV2 and TRBJ1-1; tentative D call: TRBD1 (5 bases). The CDR3 loop spans 14 amino acids. The germline V gene encodes CDR1 SNHLY and CDR2 FYNNEI. Trimming stripped 1 base from V and 6 bases from J, with 12 bases between. The CDR3 sequence: CASSEGREKAEAFF. The DNA for the CDR3 is TGTGCCAGCAGTGAAGGCAGGGAAAAAGCTGAAGCTTTCTTT.

The J gene is TRBJ2-3, the V gene TRBV28; TRBD1 might be the D (6 bases). The CDR3 runs 15 residues. Germline CDR1 reads MDHEN; CDR2 reads SYDVKM. V was pared by 5 bases and J by 7 bases, with 19 bases between. The CDR3 protein is CASSPPWTAAYTQYF. The DNA for the CDR3 is TGTGCCAGCAGTCCCCCCTGGACAGCCGCCTATACGCAGTATTTT.

The sample holds a few counts of this clonotype. The chain links TRBV29-1 to TRBJ1-1; TRBD1 might be the D (5 bases). The CDR3 extends over 13 amino acids. Germline assignment: CDR1 SQVTM and CDR2 ANQGSEA. The V gene lost 7 bases and the J gene lost 0 bases, with 12 bases spanning the gap. The CDR3 here is CSAKGTLNTEAFF. CDR3 bases: TGCAGCGCTAAAGGGACCTTGAACACTGAAGCTTTCTTT.

This chain uses TRBV6-2 or TRBV6-3 with TRBJ2-3; 9 nucleotides line up with TRBD2. This CDR3 comprises 14 residues. Germline-derived CDR1 and CDR2 are MNHEY and SVGEGT. Trimming took 5 bases from V and 6 from J; bases not matched to a gene: 6. CDR3 nucleotides: TGTGCCAGCAGTATGAGCGGGGGGCCGGATACGCAGTATTTT. Residues: CASSMSGGPDTQYF.

At least ten counts were recorded for this clonotype. This chain links TRBV28 with TRBJ1-5; weak D call: TRBD1 (5 bases). The CDR3 has 13 residues. V shed 7 bases and J shed 4 bases, with 11 bases lying between them. Germline CDR1 is MDHEN and CDR2 is SYDVKM. CDR3 DNA sequence: TGTGCCAGCACGGCGGGGGGTAATCAGCCCCAGCATTTT. Its protein is CASTAGGNQPQHF.

This clonotype came up many times. This sequence joins TRBV28 and TRBJ1-5, with D possibly matching TRBD1 (5 bases). Germline CDR1 MDHEN, CDR2 SYDVKM. V was shortened by 10 bases and J by 4 bases, with 14 bases between the two germline ends. This CDR3 contains 13 residues. CDR3 protein: CATVGLLNQPQHF. Here the CDR3 DNA reads TGTGCCACCGTGGGACTGCTAAATCAGCCCCAGCATTTT.

This clonotype was detected many times. The chain employs TRBV3-1 and TRBJ2-2, with a weak D call TRBD2 (6 bases). Germline V gene data show CDR1 as LGHDT and CDR2 as YNNKEL (reference sequence). This CDR3 contains 18 residues. The germline V and J ends were trimmed by 1 base and 5 bases, with 20 bases remaining between them. This chain's CDR3 is CASSQVSWLREFTGELFF. The CDR3 region has the DNA TGTGCCAGCAGCCAAGTCTCATGGCTTCGGGAGTTTACCGGGGAGCTGTTTTTT.

This chain joins TRBV6-2 or TRBV6-3 and TRBJ2-4; 12 positions agree with TRBD2. Trimming took 8 bases from V and 9 from J; bases not matched to a gene: 14. The germline CDR1 and CDR2 sequences are MNHEY and SVGEGT. The CDR3 has 16 residues. In nucleotides, the CDR3 is TGTGCCAGCGGGTCCCTAGCGGGGGGGCGAGTGGGCATTCAGTACTTC. Encoded protein: CASGSLAGGRVGIQYF.

The sample holds many counts of this clonotype. This sequence joins TRBV28 and TRBJ2-1; D unresolved. The V gene's germline CDR1 is MDHEN and CDR2 SYDVKM. CDR3 length: 16 residues. Deletions cut 4 bases from V and 0 bases from J, with 13 bases between. The CDR3 DNA reads TGTGCCAGCAGTTCAAAAGGGTTTTACTCCTACAATGAGCAGTTCTTC. It yields the protein CASSSKGFYSYNEQFF.

This clonotype was found a few times. The rearrangement links TRBV6-2 or TRBV6-3 to TRBJ2-4, with D perhaps TRBD1 or TRBD2 (5 bases each). The length of the CDR3 is 15 residues. Deletions cut 7 bases from V and 9 bases from J, with 22 bases between. The germline gives CDR1 MNHEY, CDR2 SVGEGT. The CDR3 DNA follows: TGTGCCAGCACCCCACCGATCGGGACCTCGAGCATTCAGTACTTC. Residues: CASTPPIGTSSIQYF.

The sample holds a few counts of this clonotype. A much larger clone sits a single nucleotide away, making a read error possible. The chain recombines TRBV20-1 with TRBJ2-7; no definite D call. The CDR3 consists of 12 residues. CDR1 and CDR2 (germline): DFQATT, SNEGSKA (reference sequence). The CDR3 loop is CRAPGITYEQYF. The CDR3 DNA reads TGCAGAGCTCCTGGGATAACCTACGAGCAGTACTTC.

The rearrangement uses TRBV7-2 and TRBJ1-6; D is perhaps TRBD1 (6 bases). Trimming stripped 5 bases from V and 5 bases from J, with 13 bases between. CDR1 SGHTA and CDR2 FQGNSA come from the germline V gene. The CDR3 sequence is 15 residues long. CDR3 DNA sequence: TGTGCCAGCAGCGCGGAACGGACAGATAATTCACCCCTCCACTTT. Its translation is CASSAERTDNSPLHF.

The V and J genes are TRBV18 and TRBJ1-4; D may be TRBD1 (5 bases). The CDR3 sequence is 15 residues long. Trimming left V 1 base short and J 4 bases short, with 10 bases between. Per the germline V gene, CDR1 is KGHSH and CDR2 is LQKENI. CDR3 DNA sequence: TGTGCCAGCTCACCACAGGACATTATTAATGAAAAACTGTTTTTT. Protein: CASSPQDIINEKLFF.

This clonotype was observed a few times. The chain has TRBV7-9 and TRBJ1-3; a weak D match, TRBD1 (6 bases). Trimming left V 3 bases short and J 4 bases short, with 10 bases between. The CDR3 totals 14 residues. CDR1 is SEHNR and CDR2 is FQNEAQ in the germline V gene (reference sequence). The CDR3 nucleotides read TGTGCCAGCAGCTTCACAGGGCAAGGAAACACCATATATTTT. Protein product: CASSFTGQGNTIYF.